The 23 T cell receptor beta chains listed next were all sequenced from one sample in a study of T cell responses to AZD1222 COVID-19 vaccine. Repertoires were generated with immunoSEQ multiplex PCR, while TCRdb's copy carries only in-frame clones and drops some. The table shows under 150,000 clones, with 90% to 95% occurring only once. Sequences were derived from peripheral blood, sampled on day 0 of AZD1222 vaccination. All receptors come from an adult in good health.

The chain carries TRBV6-5 and TRBJ2-5; 8 nucleotides match TRBD1. Germline CDR1 and CDR2: MNHEY and SVGAGI. CDR3 length equals 14 residues. J gave up 0 bases and V 6 bases, and 3 bases lay outside the gene matches. The CDR3 coding sequence is TGTGCCAGCAGCCGGACAGGGTACCAAGAGACCCAGTACTTC. Translating gives CASSRTGYQETQYF.

The chain recombines TRBV6-6 with TRBJ2-7, with 8 bases aligning to TRBD2. Germline V gene data show CDR1 as MNHNY and CDR2 as SVGAGI (reference sequence). V was pared by 8 bases and J by 4 bases, with 7 bases of the junction left unmatched. This CDR3 contains 13 residues. The DNA of the CDR3 is TGTGCCAGCCACCAGCGGGAGCAGTACGAGCAGTACTTC. It yields the protein CASHQREQYEQYF.

The rearrangement uses TRBV6-5 and TRBJ1-2; TRBD1 aligns across 8 bases. Germline loops: CDR1 MNHEY, CDR2 SVGAGI. V gave up 5 bases and J gave up 5 bases; unmatched junction bases: 7. The CDR3 contains 14 residues. CDR3: CASSPGGAWYGYTF. CDR3 nucleotides: TGTGCCAGCAGTCCAGGGGGCGCGTGGTATGGCTACACCTTC.

The chain joins TRBV4-1 to TRBJ1-2; D unclear. CDR1 and CDR2 (germline): MGHRA, YSYEKL. The CDR3 has 15 residues. V was pared by 5 bases and J by 4 bases, with 17 bases between. CDR3 sequence reads: CASSERSEDLYGYTF. CDR3 bases: TGCGCCAGCAGCGAACGGTCAGAAGATCTCTATGGCTACACCTTC.

The chain has TRBV4-2 and TRBJ1-5; tentatively, D is TRBD1 (6 bases). Germline CDR1 LGHNA, CDR2 YNFKEQ. This CDR3 spans 15 amino acids. V lost 0 bases and J 4 bases, leaving 10 bases between the germline ends. The CDR3 nucleotides are TGTGCCAGCAGCCAAGAAGGGGGGCCTAATCAGCCCCAGCATTTT. This translates into CASSQEGGPNQPQHF.

The V gene is TRBV5-4, the J gene TRBJ2-5; a weak D match, TRBD1 (5 bases). The CDR3 consists of 16 residues. The germline CDR1 and CDR2 sequences are SGHNT and YYREEE (reference sequence). V lost 6 bases to trimming and J lost 5 bases, with 23 bases between them. The CDR3 is CASTWRGAGLGETQYF. The CDR3 DNA is TGTGCCAGCACCTGGCGTGGGGCAGGCCTTGGGGAGACCCAGTACTTC.

V is TRBV5-1 and J is TRBJ2-1; TRBD2 aligns across 14 bases. CDR3 length equals 18 residues. The J segment lost 0 bases and the V segment lost 4 bases, leaving 6 bases of the junction unmatched. The germline gives CDR1 SGHRS, CDR2 YFSETQ. CDR3 sequence (DNA): TGCGCCAGCAGCCCGGGACTAGCGGGAGCCCACTCCTACAATGAGCAGTTCTTC. This sequence encodes CASSPGLAGAHSYNEQFF.

The genes are TRBV12-3 or TRBV12-4 and TRBJ1-1; D is undetermined. The CDR3 has 13 amino acids. Trimming left V 4 bases short and J 2 bases short, with 8 bases between. DNA of the CDR3: TGTGCCAGCAGTTCGATCCGTAACACTGAAGCTTTCTTT. This encodes CASSSIRNTEAFF.

The V and J genes are TRBV5-1 and TRBJ2-5; D unclear. This CDR3 spans 11 amino acids. Trimming left V 3 bases short and J 5 bases short, with 5 bases between. CDR1 SGHRS and CDR2 YFSETQ come from the germline V gene. The CDR3 sequence is CASSSPETQYF. DNA for the CDR3: TGCGCCAGCAGCTCCCCGGAGACCCAGTACTTC.

V usage is TRBV2 and J usage is TRBJ1-1, with 7 bases lining up with TRBD1. Germline assignment: CDR1 SNHLY and CDR2 FYNNEI. CDR3 length equals 14 residues. The ends lost 1 base at V and 8 bases at J; junction bases unmatched: 7. This CDR3 is CASSEDGGDSEAFF. CDR3 nucleotides: TGTGCCAGCAGTGAAGACGGGGGGGACAGCGAAGCTTTCTTT.

This chain uses TRBV7-9 with TRBJ2-7; 10 bases map to TRBD1. Germline-derived CDR1 and CDR2 are SEHNR and FQNEAQ (reference sequence). The CDR3 is made up of 13 amino acids. V trimming: 6 bases; J trimming: 5 bases; junction bases outside the gene matches: 4. The CDR3 coding sequence is TGTGCCAGCAGTACCGGGACAGGGGACGAGCAGTACTTC. Translation: CASSTGTGDEQYF.

V usage is TRBV4-3 and J usage is TRBJ2-1, with TRBD2 matching over 7 bases. The ends lost 1 base at V and 2 bases at J; junction bases unmatched: 5. CDR1 and CDR2 from the germline V gene are LGHNA and YSLEER. The CDR3 totals 16 residues. The CDR3 here is CASSQVSGGAYNEQFF. In DNA, the CDR3 is TGCGCCAGCAGCCAAGTATCGGGAGGTGCCTACAATGAGCAGTTCTTC.

This rearrangement joins TRBV29-1 to TRBJ1-2; D call uncertain. There are 11 residues in the CDR3. The V gene's germline CDR1 is SQVTM and CDR2 ANQGSEA. Deletions cut 7 bases from V and 3 bases from J, with 9 bases between. The CDR3: CSGKEDYGYTF. For the CDR3, the DNA is TGCAGCGGCAAGGAAGACTATGGCTACACCTTC.

The V gene is TRBV4-3, the J gene TRBJ1-6; D uncertain. This CDR3 has 16 residues. CDR1 and CDR2 (germline): LGHNA, YSLEER. Trimming removed 3 bases from V and 0 bases from J, with 9 bases in between. The DNA for the CDR3 is TGCGCCAGCAGCCATAGTTCGAGCTCCTATAATTCACCCCTCCACTTT. Protein: CASSHSSSSYNSPLHF.

CDR3 sequence (DNA): TGTGCCAGCAGGGGACCCCAGAAAAACATTCAGTACTTC. Its protein product is CASRGPQKNIQYF. This chain connects TRBV12-3 or TRBV12-4 to TRBJ2-4; D assignment may be TRBD1 or TRBD2 (5 bases each). V gave up 6 bases and J gave up 4 bases, with 10 bases separating them. The CDR3 runs 13 residues.

This clone was seen just once. The J gene is TRBJ2-3, the V gene TRBV30; no firm D call. The CDR3 runs 11 residues. The germline CDR1 and CDR2 sequences are GTSNPN and SVGIG (reference sequence). Trimming left V 0 bases short and J 4 bases short, with 2 bases between. DNA for the CDR3: TGTGCCTGGAGTGTTTCAGATACGCAGTATTTT. As protein: CAWSVSDTQYF.

The V call is TRBV30, the J call TRBJ1-1; the D is unclear. CDR3 size: 13 residues. Germline V lookup: CDR1 GTSNPN, CDR2 SVGIG (reference sequence). Trimming stripped 0 bases from V and 4 bases from J, with 9 bases between. The CDR3: CAWSVQVGTEAFF. The CDR3 DNA reads TGTGCCTGGAGTGTACAAGTTGGCACTGAAGCTTTCTTT. The full variable domain, in which reference TRBV30 and TRBJ1-1 provide the parts outside the CDR3, is SQTIHQWPATLVQPVGSPLSLECTVEGTSNPNLYWYRQAAGRGLQLLFYSVGIGQISSEVPQNLSASRPQDRQFILSSKKLLLSDSGFYLCAWSVQVGTEAFFGQGTRLTVV.

The chain joins TRBV6-6 to TRBJ2-7; a weak D match, TRBD1 (6 bases). With 0 bases removed from V and 2 bases from J, the gap between germline ends came to 14 bases. From germline, CDR1 is MNHNY and CDR2 SVGAGI (reference sequence). The CDR3 length is 16 residues. As DNA, the CDR3 is TGTGCCAGCAGTTACTCGAGGGGGTGGCCGACCTACGAGCAGTACTTC. It translates to CASSYSRGWPTYEQYF.

The table lists this clone with a few counts. This chain uses TRBV7-9 with TRBJ2-7; TRBD1 aligns across 7 bases. Germline assignment: CDR1 SEHNR and CDR2 FQNEAQ (reference sequence). Trimming at V came to 0 bases and at J to 3 bases, leaving 5 bases not matched to a gene. CDR3 length: 15 residues. The CDR3 DNA sequence: TGTGCCAGCAGCTTAGCCGGGCAGGGGGACTACGAGCAGTACTTC. Protein product: CASSLAGQGDYEQYF.

The CDR3 DNA sequence: TGTGCCAGCAGTGAAGGACAGGGGTCGTCCTATGGCTACACCTTC. It translates to CASSEGQGSSYGYTF. This chain links TRBV6-1 with TRBJ1-2; 8 bases agree with TRBD1. The CDR3 contains 15 residues. J lost 4 bases, V lost 1 base, and 5 bases had no gene match. Germline lookup yields CDR1 MNHNS and CDR2 SASEGT.

The genes are TRBV5-6 and TRBJ1-5; D perhaps matches TRBD1 (6 bases). The CDR3 has 15 amino acids. Per germline, CDR1 SGHDT and CDR2 YYEEEE. Trimming took off 2 bases at V and 4 bases at J, with 13 bases between the two ends. The CDR3 DNA sequence: TGTGCCAGCAGCTTCGGGGGCAGTCGGAATCAGCCCCAGCATTTT. Its translation: CASSFGGSRNQPQHF.

This sequence joins TRBV2 and TRBJ1-1; D remains unclear. From germline, CDR1 is SNHLY and CDR2 FYNNEI. V was cut by 2 bases and J by 1 base, with 17 bases left in between. This CDR3 contains 17 residues. The DNA for the CDR3 is TGTGCCAGCAGTGAACTGCCGACGAGGCGGGGGAACACTGAAGCTTTCTTT. Protein: CASSELPTRRGNTEAFF.

The chain joins TRBV30 to TRBJ1-1, with 9 bases lining up with TRBD1. CDR3 length: 17 amino acids. The germline gives CDR1 GTSNPN, CDR2 SVGIG (reference sequence). The V gene end was trimmed by 2 bases and the J gene end by 0 bases; junction bases not matched to a gene: 10. This chain's CDR3 is CAWSPSHRGLLNTEAFF. CDR3 DNA: TGTGCCTGGAGTCCCTCCCACAGGGGGCTTTTGAACACTGAAGCTTTCTTT.